These T cell receptor beta chains were read from a single sample in a study of T cell repertoires in cytomegalovirus infection. Using its own MiXCR run on the reads, TCRdb lists one record per CDR3 protein. The sample contains fewer than 250,000 distinct CDR3 sequences, 9% to 15% of which appear only once. The sequenced material came from PBMCs. These receptors originate from a human donor in good health (CMV status not recorded). Some clones in this sample may be carry-over from other donors' samples. Each CDR3 is given with its conserved first and last residue. A D gene is named only where the DNA matches it firmly. The size field is filled for only some rows; it gives once, few, many or a size class.

>many|TRBD1|TRBJ1-2|TRBV7-9
TGTGCCAGCAGTCTTCCCGGGACAGGAGCCTATGGCTACACCTTC
CASSLPGTGAYGYTF
>many|TRBD2|TRBJ2-7|TRBV7-9
TGTGCCAGCAGCCTGACTAGCGGGGGGCAGAGAGAGCAGTACTTC
CASSLTSGGQREQYF
>few|.|TRBJ2-7|TRBV7-9
TGTGCCAGCAGCCCAGGGGACACAGGTGGCTACGAGCAGTACTTC
CASSPGDTGGYEQYF
>many|.|TRBJ1-1|TRBV14
TGTGCCAGCAGCCAAGAGGTGAAATGGCGGGGATTCGGGAGGTTCGACACTGAAGCTTTCTTT
CASSQEVKWRGFGRFDTEAFF
>many|TRBD1|TRBJ1-2|TRBV7-2
TGTGCCAGCAGCCAACAGGGGGCCGACTATGGCTACACCTTC
CASSQQGADYGYTF
>many|TRBD2|TRBJ2-1|TRBV7-2
TGTGCCAGCAGCCTCTTAACCTCCGGACTAGCTAGCTCCTACAATGAGCAGTTCTTC
CASSLLTSGLASSYNEQFF
>many|.|TRBJ2-3|TRBV28
TGTGCCAGCAGTTTAGCAGCCGAACCCCACACAGATACGCAGTATTTT
CASSLAAEPHTDTQYF
>many|.|TRBJ2-1|TRBV7-6
TGTGCCAGCAGCTTAGGAGGGGCGAATGAGCAGTTCTTC
CASSLGGANEQFF
>few|.|TRBJ2-1|TRBV24-1
TGTGCCACCAGTGGGATCAAACCGGGGAGCTCCTACAATGAGCAGTTCTTC
CATSGIKPGSSYNEQFF
>many|.|TRBJ2-7|TRBV7-2
TGTGCCAGCAGCTTAGCCTCAGGCGGGGATAGCTCCTACGAGCAGTACTTC
CASSLASGGDSSYEQYF
>many|TRBD1|TRBJ1-2|TRBV30
TGTGCCTGGAGTGCTACAGGGGGAGGTGGCTACACCTTC
CAWSATGGGGYTF
>.|TRBD2|TRBJ2-1|TRBV30
TGTGCCTGGTCCGGTGGGAGGGACAATGAGCAGTTCTTC
CAWSGGRDNEQFF
>.|.|TRBJ1-5|TRBV28
TGTGCCAGCAGTTTTACACAGGGAAATCAGCCCCAGCATTTT
CASSFTQGNQPQHF
>few|.|TRBJ2-7|TRBV5-1
TGCGCCAGCAGCTTGGACGTAACGGGGGAGCAGCACGAGCAGTACTTC
CASSLDVTGEQHEQYF
>many|.|TRBJ2-5|TRBV11-2
TGTGCCAGCAGCGTCATGGTTACCCAGTACTTC
CASSVMVTQYF
>many|.|TRBJ1-1|TRBV28
TGTGCCAGCAGTTTTCGGACCGAAGCTTTCTTT
CASSFRTEAFF
>.|.|TRBJ1-1|TRBV30
TGTGCCTGGAAACAGGGGAACACTGAAGCTTTCTTT
CAWKQGNTEAFF
>once|TRBD2|TRBJ2-5|TRBV20-1
TGCAGTGCTAGAGATCCAGCGGGAGCCGGAGAGACCCAGTACTTC
CSARDPAGAGETQYF
>many|.|TRBJ2-2|TRBV7-9
TGTGCCAGCAACGGGGGCGAGGTGGCCGGGGAGCTGTTTTTT
CASNGGEVAGELFF
>.|.|TRBJ1-1|TRBV18
TGTGCCAGCTTCCCGTCCCTGAGAGGAGGAGGCACTGAAGCTTTCTTT
CASFPSLRGGGTEAFF
>many|.|TRBJ1-5|TRBV28
TGTGCCAGCAGTTTTGGCGGTAAACATCAGCCCCAGCATTTT
CASSFGGKHQPQHF
>few|.|TRBJ1-2|TRBV29-1
TGCAGCGTTGACAGGCTTGGCTATGGCTACACCTTC
CSVDRLGYGYTF
>.|.|TRBJ1-1|TRBV5-1
TGCGCCAGCAGCTGGAGGGGGAGTCCGGAAGCTTTCTTT
CASSWRGSPEAFF
>many|.|TRBJ2-1|TRBV7-2
TGTGCCAGCAGCTCCCCAGTGGGACCCATCCTTAATGAGCAGTTCTTC
CASSSPVGPILNEQFF
>many|.|TRBJ2-1|TRBV28
TGTGCCAGCAGCCCCGCCGGTGTAAATGAGCAGTTCTTC
CASSPAGVNEQFF
>once|TRBD2|TRBJ2-2|TRBV7-6
TGTGCCAGCAGCTTATACGGCGGGAGGGCCCGAAACACCGGGGAGCTGTTTTTT
CASSLYGGRARNTGELFF
>.|.|TRBJ1-4|TRBV5-1
TGCGCCAGTACCCTCTCAACAACTAATGAAAAACTGTTTTTT
CASTLSTTNEKLFF
>.|.|TRBJ2-5|TRBV19
TGTGCCAGTAGTATCGGCAGGCAAGAGACCCAGTACTTC
CASSIGRQETQYF
>many|.|TRBJ1-6|TRBV4-2
TGTGCCAGCAGCCAATCCATGACAGAAATCGGTTCACCCCTCCACTTT
CASSQSMTEIGSPLHF
>.|.|TRBJ1-5|TRBV4-3
TGCGCCAGCAGCCAGGATCAGGGACATCAGCCCCAGCATTTT
CASSQDQGHQPQHF
>few|TRBD1|TRBJ1-2|TRBV10-3
TGTGCCATCAGTGATATCGCGATGGACAGGGCGGGGTATGGCTACACCTTC
CAISDIAMDRAGYGYTF
>.|.|TRBJ1-1|TRBV7-9
TGTGCCAGCAGCTTATTAACCTCAGGAGCTGAAGCTTTCTTT
CASSLLTSGAEAFF
>many|.|TRBJ1-2|TRBV15
TGTGCCACCAGCAGAGATATCACTCCGGGGAAAAGTTACTATGGCTACACCTTC
CATSRDITPGKSYYGYTF
>.|.|TRBJ2-3|TRBV18
TGTGCCAGCTCACCCAGTAATCTAGCGTCGACAGATACGCAGTATTTT
CASSPSNLASTDTQYF
>many|TRBD2|TRBJ2-5|TRBV12-3/TRBV12-4
TGTGCCAGCAGTTGGACTAGCGGGTTTGGGGAGACCCAGTACTTC
CASSWTSGFGETQYF
>many|TRBD2|TRBJ2-1|TRBV7-2
TGTGCCAGCAGCACCGCTAGCGGGGACTACGGTGAGCAGTTCTTC
CASSTASGDYGEQFF
>.|TRBD1|TRBJ1-1|TRBV5-1
TGCGCCAGCAGTGGACAGGAGAACACTGAAGCTTTCTTT
CASSGQENTEAFF